This TCR beta chain was documented in a study of post-analysis software for immune sequencing data. Study-level information: As for disease course, relapsing-remitting, secondary progressive and progressive-relapsing multiple sclerosis were all included.

This CDR3 spans 10 amino acids. V was cut by 3 bases and J by 7 bases, with 6 bases left in between. Germline lookup yields CDR1 SQVTM and CDR2 ANQGSEA. Comments on this clonotype: The antigen is undetermined.

Study conclusions and caveats: The normalized Chao1 diversity of multiple sclerosis patients was significantly lower than that of controls. The five TRBV segments detected at higher frequency in patients than in controls included TRBV5-6, TRBV5-1 and TRBV20-1. Strong co-clustering by F measure was evident for samples that had been prepared in the same batch.

Unique-molecular-identifier-tagged TCR beta cDNA libraries were used. TCRdb processed the PCR reads anew with MiXCR; each CDR3 protein has one entry. The sample lists 550,000 to 700,000 distinct CDR3 sequences, around 40% occurring once. The chain recombines TRBV29-1 with TRBJ1-2, with D perhaps TRBD1 (5 bases). The clonotype comes from a girl between 5 and 17 years old with multiple sclerosis. The sequenced sample was blood. The CDR3 spells CSVDGGGYTF. CDR3 DNA: TGCAGCGTTGATGGGGGTGGCTACACCTTC.